The clone carrying this TCR beta chain was seen many times. TCRdb re-called the 5' RACE reads through MiXCR, storing one row per CDR3 protein. The sample records 120,000 or so distinct CDR3 sequences, roughly 3.2% being singletons. The data were obtained in a study of neurological immune-mediated disorders. V shed 5 bases and J 8 bases; nucleotides not matched to a gene: 8. CDR3 length: 14 amino acids. The germline V gene encodes CDR1 SGHTA and CDR2 FQGNSA. The specimen sequenced was PBMCs. V gene TRBV7-2 combines with J gene TRBJ1-5, with 8 bases aligning to TRBD1. The source is a woman under 40 with multiple sclerosis. The CDR3 sequence: CASSPGGPGEPQHF. CDR3 coding DNA: TGTGCCAGCAGCCCAGGGGGCCCGGGGGAGCCCCAGCATTTT.